Below are 21 T cell receptor beta chains sequenced from a single sample in a study of T cells in Graves' hyperthyroidism and ophthalmopathy. RNA transcripts were the template for amplifying TCR beta CDR3 regions. With the HTBI primer set, the TCR CDR3 went through a first round of RT-PCR. TCRdb processed the multiplex PCR reads anew with MiXCR; each CDR3 protein has one entry. The repertoire has some 570,000 distinct CDR3 sequences, approximately 17% of them found once; the top ten carry 15% to 20%. The sample was blood. Receptors originate from a woman under 30 with Graves' ophthalmopathy.

This clonotype was observed at least ten times. This chain connects TRBV12-3 or TRBV12-4 to TRBJ1-5; unclear D gene. The V and J ends lost 1 base and 0 bases respectively, with 7 bases between them. The CDR3 spans 15 residues. This chain's CDR3 is CASSLDATSNQPQHF. The CDR3 DNA follows: TGTGCCAGCAGTTTAGACGCTACTAGCAATCAGCCCCAGCATTTT.

The sample holds many counts of this clonotype. This chain links TRBV2 with TRBJ2-7; 10 nucleotides align to TRBD2. The CDR3 spans 16 residues. Per germline, CDR1 SNHLY and CDR2 FYNNEI. The V segment lost 3 bases and the J segment 0 bases; nucleotides outside the gene matches: 5. CDR3 amino acids: CASSDGAGGPSYEQYF. The CDR3 DNA reads TGTGCCAGCAGTGATGGAGCGGGAGGGCCCTCCTACGAGCAGTACTTC. The complete variable domain, with remaining parts taken from reference TRBV2 and TRBJ2-7, reads EPEVTQTPSHQVTQMGQEVILRCVPISNHLYFYWYRQILGQKVEFLVSFYNNEISEKSEIFDDQFSVERPDGSNFTLKIRSTKLEDSAMYFCASSDGAGGPSYEQYFGPGTRLTVT.

The genes are TRBV20-1 and TRBJ2-7, with 9 nucleotides matching TRBD2. The CDR3 covers 13 residues. V was clipped by 6 bases and J by 3 bases; unmatched bases: 6. Germline assignment: CDR1 DFQATT and CDR2 SNEGSKA (reference sequence). CDR3 in DNA: TGCAGTGCCTTTAGCGGGAGTAACTACGAGCAGTACTTC. Its translation is CSAFSGSNYEQYF.

This clonotype turned up a few times. This rearrangement joins TRBV28 to TRBJ1-3; D call uncertain. CDR1 and CDR2 from the germline V gene are MDHEN and SYDVKM. Trimming took off 7 bases at V and 4 bases at J, with 11 bases between the two ends. CDR3 length: 13 residues. The CDR3 DNA reads TGTGCCAGCAATGGGGATTCCGGAAACACCATATATTTT. As protein: CASNGDSGNTIYF.

V and J are TRBV10-3 and TRBJ2-7, with 8 bases fitting TRBD1. Trimming at V came to 11 bases and at J to 4 bases, leaving 10 bases not matched to a gene. The CDR3 length is 13 residues. Germline values: CDR1 ENHRY, CDR2 SYGVKD. In nucleotides, the CDR3 is TGTGCCGCCGACAGGGGAATTGGGTACGAGCAGTACTTC. This codes for CAADRGIGYEQYF.

This clonotype was counted many times. Written as DNA, the CDR3 is TGTGCCATCAGTTTCACCGGGACAGGGAGCAACACTGAAGCTTTCTTT. It codes for CAISFTGTGSNTEAFF. V usage is TRBV10-3 and J usage is TRBJ1-1; 9 bases agree with TRBD1. CDR1 ENHRY and CDR2 SYGVKD come from the germline V gene. The CDR3 runs to 16 residues. V lost 5 bases, J lost 2 bases, and 9 bases stayed unmatched.

Concerning this clonotype: This may be a read error: a much more frequent sequence differs by one nucleotide. The chain carries TRBV6-2 or TRBV6-3 and TRBJ2-2; D is perhaps TRBD2 (5 bases). Germline CDR1 reads MNHEY; CDR2 reads SVGEGT. This CDR3 region has 14 residues. The CDR3 coding sequence is TGTGCCAGCAGTTATCAGCAGAACACCGGGAAGCTGTTTTTT. It codes for CASSYQQNTGKLFF.

The chain joins TRBV4-1 to TRBJ1-4; 7 bases fit TRBD1. Trimming cost V 1 base and J 8 bases; bases outside gene matches: 13. Germline V gene data show CDR1 as MGHRA and CDR2 as YSYEKL. This CDR3 comprises 17 residues. For the CDR3, the DNA is TGCGCCAGCAGCCAAGTTTTTGAGAGGGGGCTCGACGAAAAACTGTTTTTT. Translating gives CASSQVFERGLDEKLFF.

This clonotype was recorded at least ten times. This chain uses TRBV11-2 with TRBJ2-3; 9 bases are a match to TRBD2. With V trimmed by 4 bases and J by 2 bases, 13 bases remained unmatched. Per the germline V gene, CDR1 is SGHAT and CDR2 is FQNNGV. The CDR3 loop spans 18 amino acids. The CDR3 DNA is TGTGCCAGCAGCTCTTGGGGGCGACTAGCGGATTTCACAGATACGCAGTATTTT. Translation gives CASSSWGRLADFTDTQYF.

As regards this clonotype: This may be a read error: a much more frequent sequence differs by one nucleotide. This sequence joins TRBV11-2 and TRBJ2-2, with 10 bases aligning to TRBD1. The germline V gene encodes CDR1 SGHAT and CDR2 FQNNGV. The CDR3 is 15 residues long. CDR3: CACSATGGVTGELFF. In DNA, the CDR3 is TGTGCCTGCAGCGCGACAGGGGGCGTCACCGGGGAGCTGTTTTTT.

This clonotype was detected ten times or more. DNA of the CDR3: TGTGCCAGCAGCTTAGCTAAAACTACATTATATGGGGATGAGCAGTTCTTC. Its protein product is CASSLAKTTLYGDEQFF. The rearrangement links TRBV7-2 to TRBJ2-1; D is ambiguous. The length of the CDR3 is 17 residues. Trimming took 0 bases from V and 8 from J, leaving 20 bases between them. Germline lookup yields CDR1 SGHTA and CDR2 FQGNSA.

This clonotype was detected many times. The chain employs TRBV12-3 or TRBV12-4 and TRBJ1-1; D remains unclear. V lost 7 bases, J lost 2 bases, and 14 bases lay in between. This CDR3 is built from 14 residues. The CDR3 bases are TGTGCCAGCAAAACTAGGAGGAGTAACACTGAAGCTTTCTTT. As protein: CASKTRRSNTEAFF.

To note about this clonotype: A single base separates this from a much larger clone, so it may be a read error. The genes are TRBV7-9 and TRBJ2-1; 8 bases map to TRBD1. The CDR3 runs 15 residues. Germline V lookup: CDR1 SEHNR, CDR2 FQNEAQ (reference sequence). V shed 1 base and J 6 bases; nucleotides not matched to a gene: 5. The CDR3 DNA sequence: TGTGCCAGCAGCTTAGGGACAGGGAGGACCAATGAGCAGTTCTTC. It specifies CASSLGTGRTNEQFF.

This clonotype has only a few counts. The rearrangement links TRBV6-2 or TRBV6-3 to TRBJ1-2; 10 bases are shared with TRBD1. V lost 5 bases and J lost 8; bases outside the gene matches: 11. Germline V gene sequence: CDR1 MNHEY, CDR2 SVGEGT. The CDR3 is 15 amino acids. The CDR3 spells CASSTRDRGDGGYTF. The CDR3 DNA follows: TGTGCCAGCAGTACCCGGGACAGGGGTGATGGAGGCTACACCTTC.

Points on this clonotype: It is likely a read error, because the conserved phenylalanine at the end of the CDR3 is missing. The CDR3 region is CASSLGQNYEQYL. CDR3 in DNA: TGTGCCAGCAGCTTAGGACAGAACTACGAGCAGTACCTC. This chain uses TRBV11-3 with TRBJ2-7, with D possibly being TRBD1 (5 bases). Trimming took off 1 base at V and 3 bases at J, with 7 bases between the two ends. Germline CDR1 SGHNT, CDR2 YENEEA. This CDR3 has 13 residues.

The chain employs TRBV6-1 and TRBJ1-6; TRBD1 matches 11 bases. Unmatched junction bases numbered 7, after V lost 2 bases and J lost 10 bases. The germline V gene has CDR1 MNHNS and CDR2 SASEGT. The CDR3 spans 16 residues. The DNA of the CDR3 is TGTGCCAGCAGTGAATACCCCGGACAGGGGGCATCACCCCTCCACTTT. Amino acid sequence: CASSEYPGQGASPLHF.

This clonotype was seen ten or more times. The genes are TRBV10-3 and TRBJ2-3; 8 bases fit TRBD2. The CDR3 covers 15 residues. CDR1 and CDR2 (germline): ENHRY, SYGVKD. The trim removed 6 bases at V and 7 bases at J, leaving 12 bases unmatched. Here the CDR3 reads CAIRSGGKSGNTQYF. The CDR3 DNA follows: TGTGCCATCAGAAGCGGGGGAAAGAGCGGAAATACGCAGTATTTT.

Only a few counts were recorded for this clonotype. In DNA form, the CDR3 reads TGTGCCTGGAGGGTGGGAGGGGGCGGACCAGCCGAGCAGTACTTC. Translation gives CAWRVGGGGPAEQYF. The chain combines TRBV30 with TRBJ2-7, with D perhaps TRBD1 or TRBD2 (7 bases each). The CDR3 has 15 residues. Trimming removed 3 bases from V and 6 bases from J, with 21 bases in between. CDR1 and CDR2 (germline): GTSNPN, SVGIG (reference sequence).

This clonotype was picked up a small number of times. In nucleotides, the CDR3 is TGTGCCAGCAGTTACGGCCAGGATGGAAACACCATATATTTT. Its protein product is CASSYGQDGNTIYF. The chain has TRBV6-5 and TRBJ1-3; D remains ambiguous. V was clipped by 2 bases and J by 3 bases, with 8 bases between them. The germline V gene encodes CDR1 MNHEY and CDR2 SVGAGI. This CDR3 is 14 amino acids long.

The table lists this clonotype with a few counts. V gene TRBV19 combines with J gene TRBJ2-2, with D possibly matching TRBD2 (5 bases). Looked up from germline, CDR1 is LNHDA and CDR2 is SQIVND (reference sequence). The CDR3 has 16 amino acids. V was clipped by 0 bases and J by 2 bases, with 10 bases between them. The DNA of the CDR3 is TGTGCCAGTAGTATAGAGGCTAGCTTTAACACCGGGGAGCTGTTTTTT. This sequence encodes CASSIEASFNTGELFF.

This chain connects TRBV30 to TRBJ2-3; 8 nucleotides align to TRBD2. The CDR3 spans 14 residues. Germline assignment: CDR1 GTSNPN and CDR2 SVGIG (reference sequence). The V and J ends lost 5 bases and 5 bases, in that order; junction bases with no gene match: 9. The CDR3 nucleotides are TGTGCCTGGGACCGGAGGGCGGGAGGAGATACGCAGTATTTT. It specifies CAWDRRAGGDTQYF.